This paragraph reports one T cell receptor (beta chain). As yet, its antigen is unknown. CDR1 DFQATT and CDR2 SNEGSKA come from the germline V gene (reference sequence). V was clipped by 4 bases and J by 6 bases, with 10 bases between them. The CDR3 loop spans 12 amino acids. These data belong to a study of CD8 T cells in ankylosing spondylitis. Study-wide points: Characteristic, it appeared, of ankylosing spondylitis blood was a TCR beta motif of several highly homologous variants. Certain motif variants had earlier been reported in reactive arthritis synovial fluid and blood.

Quantitative 5'-RACE with molecular barcodes generated TCR beta libraries. Via MiXCR, TCRdb re-called the 5' RACE reads, giving one row per CDR3 protein. The sample lists under 550,000 distinct CDR3 sequences, 25% to 30% occurring once. Material: blood, either unsorted or a sorted T cell fraction (not recorded which). The origin of this receptor is a male donor with ankylosing spondylitis. The J gene is TRBJ2-1, the V gene TRBV20-1; D not certain. CDR3 nucleotide sequence: TGCAGTGCTATTATTAAGGTCAATGAGCAGTTCTTC. This encodes CSAIIKVNEQFF.